The 7 T cell receptor beta chains presented below share a single source sample, sequenced in a study of cytomegalovirus exposure and HLA in healthy donors. Libraries were prepared by immunoSEQ multiplex PCR; TCRdb keeps only in-frame clonotypes and omits some of them. Of roughly 140,000 clones in the sample, around 86% were seen once. Sequencing was done on a sample of PBMCs. These receptors originate from a man aged 18-30 years in good health and CMV-seropositive.

This clone came up many times. The chain is built from TRBV4-2 and TRBJ1-3; 9 bases map to TRBD1. CDR3 length equals 15 residues. The germline gives CDR1 LGHNA, CDR2 YNFKEQ. The junction had 1 base not matched to a gene; V was cut back by 2 bases and J by 2 bases. CDR3 coding DNA: TGTGCCAGCAGCCAAAGGACAGGGGCTGGAAACACCATATATTTT. Translating gives CASSQRTGAGNTIYF.

This chain joins TRBV30 and TRBJ2-2; no definite D call. CDR3 size: 14 residues. Germline V gene data show CDR1 as GTSNPN and CDR2 as SVGIG (reference sequence). V lost 2 bases to trimming and J lost 2 bases, with 9 bases between them. In nucleotides, the CDR3 is TGTGCCTGGAGTTTCCTTACTAACACCGGGGAGCTGTTTTTT. This codes for CAWSFLTNTGELFF.

The count of this clone is one. One end of the junction varies from germline; a read error may be responsible. The CDR3 protein is CASSITSGTSTDTQYF. CDR3 in DNA: TGTGCCAGCAGCATAACTAGCGGCACTAGCACAGATACGCAGTATTTT. This sequence joins TRBV7-3 and TRBJ2-3; 8 bases map to TRBD2. The CDR3 spans 16 residues. Germline lookup yields CDR1 SGHTA and CDR2 FQGTGA. The full variable domain, rest sourced from reference TRBV7-3 and TRBJ2-3, is GAGVSQTPSNKVTEKGKYVELRCDPISGHTALYWYRQSLGQGPEFLIYFQGTGAADDSGLPNDRFFAVRPEGSVSTLKIQRTERGDSAVYLCASSITSGTSTDTQYFGPGTRLTVL.

The genes are TRBV5-1 and TRBJ2-2, with TRBD2 matching 8 bases. J gave up 6 bases and V 5 bases, and 12 bases lay outside the gene matches. Per the germline V gene, CDR1 is SGHRS and CDR2 is YFSETQ. The CDR3 loop spans 16 amino acids. Written as DNA, the CDR3 is TGCGCCAGCAGGGCGGGGGGACACCCGGAGGCCGGGGAGCTGTTTTTT. Amino acid sequence: CASRAGGHPEAGELFF.

DNA for the CDR3: TGTGCCAGCAGCGCGGGACAGGGGAAGAGAACAGATACGCAGTATTTT. It encodes CASSAGQGKRTDTQYF. The chain is built from TRBV9 and TRBJ2-3; 10 positions match TRBD1. V shed 3 bases and J 3 bases; nucleotides not matched to a gene: 7. Germline V gives CDR1 SGDLS, CDR2 YYNGEE. The CDR3 length is 16 residues.

The gene calls are TRBV5-1 and TRBJ1-3; 8 bases line up with TRBD1. Germline-derived CDR1 and CDR2 are SGHRS and YFSETQ. The CDR3 covers 17 residues. The V segment lost 3 bases and the J segment 0 bases; nucleotides outside the gene matches: 8. The CDR3 bases are TGCGCCAGCAGCTCGCCCCGGGACAGGAGCTCTGGAAACACCATATATTTT. Protein product: CASSSPRDRSSGNTIYF.

This chain uses TRBV6-5 with TRBJ1-3, with D possibly being TRBD1 (6 bases). The CDR3 loop spans 16 amino acids. Trimming took 3 bases from V and 3 from J, leaving 15 bases between them. The V gene's germline CDR1 is MNHEY and CDR2 SVGAGI. The CDR3 DNA is TGTGCCAGCAGTTATTCCGACAGGAGCTATGGAAACACCATATATTTT. It specifies CASSYSDRSYGNTIYF.